Listed here is a single T cell receptor (beta chain). These data are taken from a study of blood T cell repertoires in COVID-19. The overall study: T cells, B-cell-depleted T cells, or PBMCs supplied cDNA or gDNA.

Trimming at V came to 10 bases and at J to 7 bases, leaving 9 bases not matched to a gene. The CDR3 is made up of 13 amino acids. The V gene's germline CDR1 is ENHRY and CDR2 SYGVKD. The assay was immunoSEQ multiplex PCR, and TCRdb's table has in-frame clones only and misses some. Of 94,000 or so clones in the sample, 70% to 90% were seen once. The sequence was collected from a woman aged 70-85 years with acute or convalescent COVID-19. V and J are TRBV10-3 and TRBJ2-7, with 11 bases lining up with TRBD2. Material for sequencing was peripheral blood. The CDR3 here is CATKLAGDGEQYF. Written as DNA, the CDR3 is TGTGCCACCAAACTAGCGGGAGACGGGGAGCAGTACTTC.